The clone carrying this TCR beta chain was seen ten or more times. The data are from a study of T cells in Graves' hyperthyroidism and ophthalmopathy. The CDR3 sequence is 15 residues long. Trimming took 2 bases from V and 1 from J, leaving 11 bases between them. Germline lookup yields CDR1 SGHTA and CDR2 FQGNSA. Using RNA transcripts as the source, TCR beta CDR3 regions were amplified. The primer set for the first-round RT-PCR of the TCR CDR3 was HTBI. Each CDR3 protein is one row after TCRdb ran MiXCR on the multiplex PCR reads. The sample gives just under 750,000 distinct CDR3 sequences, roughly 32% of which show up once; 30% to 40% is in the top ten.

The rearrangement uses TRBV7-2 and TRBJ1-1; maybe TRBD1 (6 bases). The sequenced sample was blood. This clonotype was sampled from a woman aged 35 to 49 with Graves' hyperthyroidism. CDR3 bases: TGTGCCAGCAGCTTATACGGACAGTGGAACACTGAAGCTTTCTTT. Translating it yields CASSLYGQWNTEAFF.